Listed below are T cell receptor beta chains from one sample, sequenced in a study of identical twins. One entry per CDR3 protein results from TCRdb running MiXCR on the 5' RACE reads. The data contain about 660,000 distinct CDR3 sequences, 8.6% of them seen just once; the ten biggest clones take up roughly 0.9%. The sample also formed part of further work on yellow fever vaccine responses in identical twins.

The sample was PBMCs. The origin of the receptors is a woman aged 18-35 years in good health. The CDR3 runs from the conserved cysteine through the conserved F or W. A D gene is named only where the DNA matches it firmly. Not every row has a clone size; where given, it reads once, few, many or a size class.

v_gene,j_gene,d_gene,abundance,CDR3nt,CDR3aa
TRBV12-3/TRBV12-4,TRBJ2-3,-,few,TGTGCCTTCAGTTTTCAAGAAGGTATCGGGGGCCTAACCACAGATACGCAGTATTTT,CAFSFQEGIGGLTTDTQYF
TRBV7-3,TRBJ2-3,TRBD2,-,TGTGCCAGCAGCACGCCCGAGCGGGGGGCGACTAGTGGCACGCAGTATTTT,CASSTPERGATSGTQYF
TRBV18,TRBJ2-1,-,-,TGTGCCAGCTCACCACTGCGCATGGGGACTTCCAACCGGGGTGAGCAGTTCTTC,CASSPLRMGTSNRGEQFF
TRBV12-3/TRBV12-4,TRBJ2-5,-,many,TGTGCCAGCAGGTTAGAGGACGTCTACTCTCAAGAGACCCAGTACTTC,CASRLEDVYSQETQYF
TRBV29-1,TRBJ1-4,-,many,TGCAGCGTTGAAGCGCGGGAGGAAAAACTGTTTTTT,CSVEAREEKLFF
TRBV6-2/TRBV6-3,TRBJ2-1,TRBD2,few,TGTGCCAGCAGTTGGACTAGCGGGTGGCCCCAACGCAGTGAGCAGTTCTTC,CASSWTSGWPQRSEQFF
TRBV10-1,TRBJ2-7,-,-,TGCGCCAGCAGTGATCGCGGGTTCTCCTACGAGCAGTACTTC,CASSDRGFSYEQYF
TRBV7-6,TRBJ2-3,-,-,TGTGCCAGCAGCTTAGATAAAAAGCTAGCCCCTTACACAGATACGCAGTATTTT,CASSLDKKLAPYTDTQYF
TRBV2,TRBJ2-7,TRBD1,few,TGTGCCAGCAGGGGGACAGGGGCGTCCTACGAGCAGTACTTC,CASRGTGASYEQYF
TRBV6-2/TRBV6-3,TRBJ2-7,TRBD2,few,TGTGCCAGCAACCCAGCCGGGGGGAGACGCGAGCAGTACTTC,CASNPAGGRREQYF
TRBV20-1,TRBJ2-1,-,-,TGCAGTGCTAGAGAGGACAGCTACAATGAGCAGTTCTTC,CSAREDSYNEQFF
TRBV5-1,TRBJ2-7,-,few,TGCGCCAGCAGCTTGGGCTCGGCAGGAGATTACGAGCAGTACTTC,CASSLGSAGDYEQYF
TRBV7-9,TRBJ1-4,-,-,TGTGCCAGCAGCTTAGATGGAGGGGATGAAAAACTGTTTTTT,CASSLDGGDEKLFF
TRBV10-3,TRBJ2-3,TRBD2,-,TGTGCCACAACAGGGACTAGCGGGAGTGGTGGCACAGATACGCAGTATTTT,CATTGTSGSGGTDTQYF
TRBV30,TRBJ2-1,-,few,TGTGCCTGGAGTGCGGGGGGCTGGGAGCAGTTCTTC,CAWSAGGWEQFF
TRBV28,TRBJ2-1,-,few,TGTGCCAGCAGCCTTAATCCGTGGAATGAGCAGTTCTTC,CASSLNPWNEQFF
TRBV4-1,TRBJ2-3,-,few,TGCGCCAGCAGCAATCCTCGGGAGATGGGAACAGATACGCAGTATTTT,CASSNPREMGTDTQYF
TRBV28,TRBJ2-7,TRBD2,few,TGTGCCAGCAGTTTATTCGCGGGAGGTCGGTACGAGCAGTACTTC,CASSLFAGGRYEQYF
TRBV4-3,TRBJ2-1,TRBD2,few,TGCGCCAGCAGCCGAGGGACTAGCGGGAGCAATGAGCAGTTCTTC,CASSRGTSGSNEQFF
TRBV7-2,TRBJ2-7,-,few,TGTGCCAGCAGTCTTCACGGGACGGGACCCTACGAGCAGTACTTC,CASSLHGTGPYEQYF
TRBV7-9,TRBJ2-1,-,-,TGTGCCAGCAGCTTATCTCTTGTCAATGAGCAGTTCTTC,CASSLSLVNEQFF
TRBV20-1,TRBJ2-3,TRBD1,few,TGCAGTGCCGCGACAGGGTCTTATAGCACAGATACGCAGTATTTT,CSAATGSYSTDTQYF
TRBV11-1,TRBJ2-1,TRBD2,-,TGTGCCAGCAGCTCGCTTGGGAGGGCCTGGGGAACCCATGAGCAGTTCTTC,CASSSLGRAWGTHEQFF
TRBV24-1,TRBJ2-1,-,few,TGTGCCACCAGTGATTTGGGCTCGGGCAATGAGCAGTTCTTC,CATSDLGSGNEQFF
TRBV7-6,TRBJ2-5,-,-,TGTGCCAGCAGCCCAGACGGGACGGTCCAAGAGACCCAGTACTTC,CASSPDGTVQETQYF
TRBV10-3,TRBJ2-7,TRBD2,few,TGTGCCATCAGTGCCTTGGGACTAGCGGCCCCCGAGCAGTACTTC,CAISALGLAAPEQYF
TRBV20-1,TRBJ1-6,TRBD1,-,TGCAGTGCTAGAGTAGGACAGGAGATTAATTCACCCCTCCACTTT,CSARVGQEINSPLHF
TRBV4-2,TRBJ2-2,-,few,TGTGCCAGCAGCCAAAACTTGAAGGTGTTTTTT,CASSQNLKVFF
TRBV3-1,TRBJ2-7,TRBD2,-,TGTGCCAGCACCGAGCGGGGGCTTTATAACGAGCAGTACTTC,CASTERGLYNEQYF
TRBV12-3/TRBV12-4,TRBJ2-5,TRBD1,-,TGTGCCAGCAGTCCCCGTAGACAGGGACCAGAGACCCAGTACTTC,CASSPRRQGPETQYF
TRBV28,TRBJ2-5,TRBD1,-,TGTGCCAGCAGTCCGGGACAGTCAAGAGAAGAGACCCAGTACTTC,CASSPGQSREETQYF
TRBV10-3,TRBJ2-1,-,few,TGTGCCATCAGTGTTTTCGTTTTCGGCGATGAGCAGTTCTTC,CAISVFVFGDEQFF
TRBV7-9,TRBJ2-2,-,-,TGTGCCAGCAGCTCCTCAGGCTCCGGGGAGCTGTTTTTT,CASSSSGSGELFF
TRBV6-1,TRBJ1-6,-,many,TGTGCCAGCAGAAGGGACACTAGCGATTCACCCCTCCACTTT,CASRRDTSDSPLHF
TRBV3-1,TRBJ2-1,TRBD2,many,TGTGCCAGCAGTCCACAGGGGGCGACTAGCGGGAGCAATTACAATGAGCAGTTCTTC,CASSPQGATSGSNYNEQFF
TRBV11-2,TRBJ2-3,TRBD2,-,TGTGCCAGCAGCTGGCGGGGGACTAGCACAGATACGCAGTATTTT,CASSWRGTSTDTQYF
TRBV28,TRBJ2-1,TRBD2,-,TGTGCCAGCAGTACACTACGAATGACTAGCGGGAGTTTGGATGAGCAGTTCTTC,CASSTLRMTSGSLDEQFF
TRBV4-3,TRBJ2-1,TRBD2,few,TGCGCCAGCAGCCAAAGGTCCCGCGGGAGGGGGTCCAATGAGCAGTTCTTC,CASSQRSRGRGSNEQFF
TRBV5-1,TRBJ2-5,-,-,TGCGCCAGCAGCTTGTTTGAGAATGAAGAGACCCAGTACTTC,CASSLFENEETQYF
TRBV5-1,TRBJ2-3,TRBD1,-,TGCGCCAGCAGCCCCCGGGACAGGGGTGGGGCCTACACAGATACGCAGTATTTT,CASSPRDRGGAYTDTQYF
TRBV4-3,TRBJ1-6,TRBD1,-,TGCGCCAGCAGCCAATTTATGGGACAGGGCTATAATTCACCCCTCCACTTT,CASSQFMGQGYNSPLHF
TRBV7-9,TRBJ2-5,-,-,TGTGCCAGCAGCGTACCCCTCGGTCCCCGGGAGGAGACCCAGTACTTC,CASSVPLGPREETQYF
TRBV29-1,TRBJ2-7,-,-,TGCAGCGTTGAGTCCCGGAGCTCCTACGAGCAGTACTTC,CSVESRSSYEQYF
TRBV14,TRBJ2-2,-,few,TGTGCCAGCAGCAAGAACTCGGGTGTCACCGGGGAGCTGTTTTTT,CASSKNSGVTGELFF
TRBV3-1,TRBJ2-1,-,many,TGTGCCAGCAGCATCCGCAGCTCCTACAATGAGCAGTTCTTC,CASSIRSSYNEQFF
TRBV4-2,TRBJ2-7,-,-,TGTGCCAGCAGCCAAGCCCAAGGGGGGTCGGGCTACGAGCAGTACTTC,CASSQAQGGSGYEQYF
TRBV28,TRBJ1-1,-,many,TGTGCCAGCAGCACTCAATCCTACGATAACACTGAAGCTTTCTTT,CASSTQSYDNTEAFF
TRBV7-9,TRBJ2-7,-,many,TGTGCCAGCAGCTGGACCAGCTCCTACGAGCAGTACTTC,CASSWTSSYEQYF
TRBV7-3,TRBJ1-6,-,many,TGTGCCAGCAGCTTTTTGAATTCACCCCTCCACTTT,CASSFLNSPLHF
TRBV4-2,TRBJ2-2,-,-,TGTGCCAGCAGCCAAGCTGGGGGATTGAACACCGGGGAGCTGTTTTTT,CASSQAGGLNTGELFF
TRBV4-1,TRBJ2-2,TRBD2,-,TGCGCCAGCAGCCAAGAGATAGCGGGGGGGAAAGCCGGGGAGCTGTTTTTT,CASSQEIAGGKAGELFF
TRBV7-6,TRBJ2-2,-,few,TGTGCCAGCAGCCAACAAGGAGGTCAGGGGACCGGGGAGCTGTTTTTT,CASSQQGGQGTGELFF
TRBV20-1,TRBJ1-2,-,many,TGCAGTGCTAGAGATCTCTCAAGAGGCTACACCTTC,CSARDLSRGYTF
TRBV14,TRBJ1-1,-,many,TGTGCCAGCAGCCAACGGCTGAACACTGAAGCTTTCTTT,CASSQRLNTEAFF
TRBV7-9,TRBJ2-7,-,few,TGTGCCAGCAGCCCGCTAGCGTACCAACCCTACGAGCAGTACTTC,CASSPLAYQPYEQYF
TRBV29-1,TRBJ1-2,-,many,TGCAGCGCCGGGACCGGGCTCGGAGGTCATGGCTACACCTTC,CSAGTGLGGHGYTF
TRBV20-1,TRBJ2-1,-,-,TGCAGTACGAGTAGGTCAAATACGCAAATAGAGCAGTTCTTC,CSTSRSNTQIEQFF
TRBV6-2/TRBV6-3,TRBJ2-1,-,many,TGTGCCAGCGCAACGCGTCTCGGGAGCTCCTACAATGAGCAGTTCTTC,CASATRLGSSYNEQFF
TRBV20-1,TRBJ2-7,TRBD1,many,TGCAGTGCTAGCCGGGACAGGTCCCACGAGCAGTACTTC,CSASRDRSHEQYF